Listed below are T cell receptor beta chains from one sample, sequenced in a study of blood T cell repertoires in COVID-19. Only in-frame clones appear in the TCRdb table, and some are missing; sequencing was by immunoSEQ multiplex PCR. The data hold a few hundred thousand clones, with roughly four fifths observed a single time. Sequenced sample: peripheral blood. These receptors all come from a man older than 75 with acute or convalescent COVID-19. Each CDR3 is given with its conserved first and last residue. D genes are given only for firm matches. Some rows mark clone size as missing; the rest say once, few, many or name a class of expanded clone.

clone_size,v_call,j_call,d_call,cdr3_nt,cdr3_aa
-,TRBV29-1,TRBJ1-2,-,TGCAGCGTTGAGCCAGGGAGGTTCGATGGCTACACCTTC,CSVEPGRFDGYTF
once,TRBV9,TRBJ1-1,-,TGTGCCAGCAGCGTAGCCCAGAGGGCCACTGAAGCTTTCTTT,CASSVAQRATEAFF
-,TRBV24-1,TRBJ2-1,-,TGTGCCACCAGTGATTTGAGGTCGCGGCGACCCGGGGTCAATGAGCAGTTCTTC,CATSDLRSRRPGVNEQFF
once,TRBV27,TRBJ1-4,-,TGTGCCAGTTCGAGGCAGGGGACTAATGAAAAACTGTTTTTT,CASSRQGTNEKLFF
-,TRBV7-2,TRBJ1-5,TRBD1,TGTGCCAGCAGTCTAGACAGGGGGCGCAATCAGCCCCAGCATTTT,CASSLDRGRNQPQHF
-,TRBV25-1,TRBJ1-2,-,TGTGCCAGCAGTGAATCTGTGTCTGTCTATGGCTACACCTTC,CASSESVSVYGYTF
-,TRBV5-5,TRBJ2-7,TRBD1,TGTGCCAGCAGCTTGGGGGGACAGGCCGACGAGCAGTACTTC,CASSLGGQADEQYF
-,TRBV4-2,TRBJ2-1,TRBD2,TGTGCCAGCAGCCAAAGGCTAGCGGGGTGGGGCAATGAGCAGTTCTTC,CASSQRLAGWGNEQFF
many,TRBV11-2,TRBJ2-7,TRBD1,TGTGCCAGCAGCTATCACAGGGGGCTGGGCTCCTACGAGCAGTACTTC,CASSYHRGLGSYEQYF
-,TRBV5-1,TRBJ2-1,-,TGCGCCAGCAGCTTGACAGGGAGCTCCTACAATGAGCAGTTCTTC,CASSLTGSSYNEQFF
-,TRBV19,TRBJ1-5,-,TGTGCCAGTAGTATAGACAGGGTTTATCAGCCCCAGCATTTT,CASSIDRVYQPQHF
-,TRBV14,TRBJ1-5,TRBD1,TGTGCCAGCAGCCCAAGTCGGGGACAGGGCAATCAGCCCCAGCATTTT,CASSPSRGQGNQPQHF
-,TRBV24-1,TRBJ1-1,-,TGTGCCACCAGTGATTCCCAACCCGGGGGTACTGAAGCTTTCTTT,CATSDSQPGGTEAFF
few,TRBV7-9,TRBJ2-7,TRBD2,TGTGCCAGCAGTTCTAGCGGGAAGACTTCCTACGAGCAGTACTTC,CASSSSGKTSYEQYF
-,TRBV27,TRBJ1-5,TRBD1,TGTGCCAGCAGGAGTACCGGGACAGGGTCCCAGCCCCAGCATTTT,CASRSTGTGSQPQHF
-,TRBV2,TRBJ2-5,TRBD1,TGTGCCAGCAGTACAGGGGGCGCTCGGCCCCAGTACTTC,CASSTGGARPQYF
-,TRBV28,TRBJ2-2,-,TGTGCCAGCAGTGAAGACAGCTACACCGGGGAGCTGTTTTTT,CASSEDSYTGELFF
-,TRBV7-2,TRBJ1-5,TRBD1,TGTGCCAGCAGCTTGAGGACAGGGGTAGATCAGCCCCAGCATTTT,CASSLRTGVDQPQHF
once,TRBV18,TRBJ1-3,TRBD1,TGTGCCAGCTCCCTCGGGACAGGGACAAGAAACACCATATATTTT,CASSLGTGTRNTIYF
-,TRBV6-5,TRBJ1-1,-,TGTGCCAGCAGTTATTCGACGGGAGTGAACACTGAAGCTTTCTTT,CASSYSTGVNTEAFF
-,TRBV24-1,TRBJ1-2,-,TGTGCCACCAGTGATCCCGGGGGGTCCTTGGGAGGCTACACCTTC,CATSDPGGSLGGYTF
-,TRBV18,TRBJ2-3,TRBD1,TGTGCCAGCACTCGGACAGGGGGAGATACGCAGTATTTT,CASTRTGGDTQYF
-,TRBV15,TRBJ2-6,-,TGTGCCACCATGGCCTCTGGGGCCAACGTCCTGACTTTC,CATMASGANVLTF
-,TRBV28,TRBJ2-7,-,TGTGCCAGCAGTTTAAGCCCCGGCCGGGATGCCTACGAGCAGTACTTC,CASSLSPGRDAYEQYF
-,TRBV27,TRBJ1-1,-,TGTGCCAGCAGACGAGGCGGCACTGAAGCTTTCTTT,CASRRGGTEAFF
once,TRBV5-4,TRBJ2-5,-,TGTGCCAGCAGCTTTTCCCTCAGGGAAGAGACCCAGTACTTC,CASSFSLREETQYF
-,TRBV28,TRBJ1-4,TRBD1,TGTGCCAGCAGGACTCAAGGGGGCAATGAAAAACTGTTTTTT,CASRTQGGNEKLFF
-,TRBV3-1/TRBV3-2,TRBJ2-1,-,TGTGCCAGCAGCCAAGCGAGAGGTGAGCAGTTCTTC,CASSQARGEQFF
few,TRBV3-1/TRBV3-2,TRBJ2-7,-,TGTGCCAGCAGCCAAGTGGCAGGGGCGGGCGAGCAGTACTTC,CASSQVAGAGEQYF
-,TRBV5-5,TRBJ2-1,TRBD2,TGTGCCAGCAGCGCCCTAACTAGCGGAGAGCAGTTCTTC,CASSALTSGEQFF
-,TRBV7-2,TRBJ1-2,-,TGTGCCAGCAGCTTAGATGTCGGTGGTGGCTACACCTTC,CASSLDVGGGYTF
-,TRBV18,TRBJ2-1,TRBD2,TGTGCCAGCTCACCCGGACTAGCGGGAGTGTCCTACAATGAGCAGTTCTTC,CASSPGLAGVSYNEQFF
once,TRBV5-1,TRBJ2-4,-,TGCGCCAGCAGCTCGACCGGGACTGGCCGGGACATTCAGTACTTC,CASSSTGTGRDIQYF
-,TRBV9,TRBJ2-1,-,TGTGCCAGCGCAGCAACCTACAGGGCATACAATGAGCAGTTCTTC,CASAATYRAYNEQFF
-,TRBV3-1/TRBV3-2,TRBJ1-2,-,TGTGCCAGCAGCCAACGCGGTTCTGGCTACACCTTC,CASSQRGSGYTF
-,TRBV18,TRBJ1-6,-,TGTGCCAGCTCACCACCGGGGCTGCCAGATAATTCACCCCTCCACTTT,CASSPPGLPDNSPLHF
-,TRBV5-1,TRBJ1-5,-,TGCGCCAGCAGCTTTTCCGGGGATCAGCCCCAGCATTTT,CASSFSGDQPQHF
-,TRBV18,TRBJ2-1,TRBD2,TGTGCCAGCTCCCTCAGCGGGGGGGCCAGCAATGAGCAGTTCTTC,CASSLSGGASNEQFF
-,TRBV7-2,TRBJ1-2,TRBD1,TGTGCCAGCAGCTCGGGACAGGGGCCCTACTATGGCTACACCTTC,CASSSGQGPYYGYTF
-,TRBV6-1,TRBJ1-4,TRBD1,TGTGCCAGCAGTGGGGGGTGGGGGACAGCTAATGAAAAACTGTTTTTT,CASSGGWGTANEKLFF
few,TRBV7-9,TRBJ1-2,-,TGTGCCAGCAGCCCTCGACAGCCCTATGGCTACACCTTC,CASSPRQPYGYTF
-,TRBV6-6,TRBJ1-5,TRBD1,TGTGCCAGCGGGACAGGGGGTAATCAGCCCCAGCATTTT,CASGTGGNQPQHF
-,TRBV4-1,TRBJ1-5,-,TGCGCCAGCAGCCAAGGGGAATTGGGATCGGGAAATCAGCCCCAGCATTTT,CASSQGELGSGNQPQHF